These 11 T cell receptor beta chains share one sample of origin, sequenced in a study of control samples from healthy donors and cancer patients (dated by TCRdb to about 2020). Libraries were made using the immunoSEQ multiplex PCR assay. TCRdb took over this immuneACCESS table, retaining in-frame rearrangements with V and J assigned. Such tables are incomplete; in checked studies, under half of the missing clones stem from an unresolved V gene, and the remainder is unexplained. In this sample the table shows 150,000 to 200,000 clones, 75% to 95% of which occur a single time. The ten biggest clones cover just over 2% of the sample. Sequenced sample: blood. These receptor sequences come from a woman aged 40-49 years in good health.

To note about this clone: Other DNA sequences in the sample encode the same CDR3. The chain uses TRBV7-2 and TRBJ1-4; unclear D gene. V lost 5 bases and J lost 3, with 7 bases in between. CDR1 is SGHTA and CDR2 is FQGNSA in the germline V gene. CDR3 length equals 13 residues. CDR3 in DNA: TGTGCCAGCAGCCTGGAGCCTAATGAAAAACTGTTTTTT. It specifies CASSLEPNEKLFF.

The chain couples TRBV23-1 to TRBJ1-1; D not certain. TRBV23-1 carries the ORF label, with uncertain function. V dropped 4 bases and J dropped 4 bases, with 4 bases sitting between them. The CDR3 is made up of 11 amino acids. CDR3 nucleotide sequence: TGCGCCAGCAGTCCAACCACTGAAGCTTTCTTT. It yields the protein CASSPTTEAFF.

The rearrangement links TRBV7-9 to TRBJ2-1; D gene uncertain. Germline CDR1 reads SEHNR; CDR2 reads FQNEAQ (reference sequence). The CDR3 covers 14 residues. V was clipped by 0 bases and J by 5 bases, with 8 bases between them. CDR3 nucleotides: TGTGCCAGCAGCTTAGCATCCCTAGACAATGAGCAGTTCTTC. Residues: CASSLASLDNEQFF.

The CDR3 spells CASSVGADTQYF. CDR3 DNA: TGTGCCAGCAGCGTAGGTGCAGATACGCAGTATTTT. This chain links TRBV9 with TRBJ2-3; D call uncertain. Germline CDR1 reads SGDLS; CDR2 reads YYNGEE. The ends were cut back, 0 bases at V and 4 bases at J, with 3 bases in the middle. This CDR3 spans 12 amino acids. The whole variable domain, filled in from reference TRBV9 and TRBJ2-3, reads DSGVTQTPKHLITATGQRVTLRCSPRSGDLSVYWYQQSLDQGLQFLIQYYNGEERAKGNILERFSAQQFPDLHSELNLSSLELGDSALYFCASSVGADTQYFGPGTRLTVL.

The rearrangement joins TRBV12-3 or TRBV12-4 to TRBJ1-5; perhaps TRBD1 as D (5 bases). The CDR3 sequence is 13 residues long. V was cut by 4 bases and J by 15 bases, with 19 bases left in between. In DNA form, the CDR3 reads TGTGCCAGCAGTTCCGATGGTGGGCACAGGACGCATTTT. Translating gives CASSSDGGHRTHF.

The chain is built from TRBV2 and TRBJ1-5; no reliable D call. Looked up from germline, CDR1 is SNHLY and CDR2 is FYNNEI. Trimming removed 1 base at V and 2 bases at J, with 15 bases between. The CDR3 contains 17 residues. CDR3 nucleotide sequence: TGTGCCAGCAGTGAAGGGCGGAAATATAGTGGCAATCAGCCCCAGCATTTT. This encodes CASSEGRKYSGNQPQHF. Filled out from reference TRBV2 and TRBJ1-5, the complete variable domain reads EPEVTQTPSHQVTQMGQEVILRCVPISNHLYFYWYRQILGQKVEFLVSFYNNEISEKSEIFDDQFSVERPDGSNFTLKIRSTKLEDSAMYFCASSEGRKYSGNQPQHFGDGTRLSIL.

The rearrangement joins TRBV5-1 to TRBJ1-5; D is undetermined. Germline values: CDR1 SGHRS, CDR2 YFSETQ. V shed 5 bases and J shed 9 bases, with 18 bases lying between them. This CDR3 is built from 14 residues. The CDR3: CASRRGSSETPQHF. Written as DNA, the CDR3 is TGCGCCAGCAGGCGAGGGAGCAGCGAGACGCCCCAGCATTTT.

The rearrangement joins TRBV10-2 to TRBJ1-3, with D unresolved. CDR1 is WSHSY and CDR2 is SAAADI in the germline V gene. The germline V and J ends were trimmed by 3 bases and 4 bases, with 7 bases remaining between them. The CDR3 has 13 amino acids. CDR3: CASSDQAGNTIYF. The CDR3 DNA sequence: TGCGCCAGCAGTGACCAGGCGGGAAACACCATATATTTT.

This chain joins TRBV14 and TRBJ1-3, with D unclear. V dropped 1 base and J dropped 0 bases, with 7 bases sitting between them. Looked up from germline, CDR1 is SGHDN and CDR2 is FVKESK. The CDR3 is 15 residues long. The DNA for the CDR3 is TGTGCCAGCAGCCAAGGCAGGAGCTCTGGAAACACCATATATTTT. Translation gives CASSQGRSSGNTIYF.

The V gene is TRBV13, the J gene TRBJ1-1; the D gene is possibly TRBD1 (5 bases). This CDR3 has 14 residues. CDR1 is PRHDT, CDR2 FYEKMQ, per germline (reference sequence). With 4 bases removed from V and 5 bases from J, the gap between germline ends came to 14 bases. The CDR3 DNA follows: TGTGCCAGCAGCTGGGGATCCCCAGGGACTGAAGCTTTCTTT. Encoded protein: CASSWGSPGTEAFF.

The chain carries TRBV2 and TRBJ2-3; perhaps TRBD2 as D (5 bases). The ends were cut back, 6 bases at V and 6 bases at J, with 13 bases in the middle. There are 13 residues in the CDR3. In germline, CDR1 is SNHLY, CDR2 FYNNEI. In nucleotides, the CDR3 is TGTGCCAGCAGCTCCTTAACTAGGGATACGCAGTATTTT. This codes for CASSSLTRDTQYF.